The clone carrying this T cell receptor (beta chain) came up a few times. Its matching antigen is unknown. The sample originates from a study of T-cell reconstitution after alpha-beta-depleted transplantation in children. The CDR3 sequence is 14 residues long. Looked up from germline, CDR1 is MDHEN and CDR2 is SYDVKM. The V end lost 4 bases, the J end lost 8 bases, and 15 bases lay between the germline ends. The study's findings and limits: Alpha-beta T cells present about two months after transplant were reported to originate from several hundred expanded graft clones. From newly produced T cells came most of the T-cell counts and diversity one year after transplant. TCRbeta diversity was high at day 60 in some patients (a result of surviving recipient T cells and thymic progenitors).

Unique molecular identifiers were incorporated into the prepared TCRbeta library. TCRdb reprocessed the PCR reads with MiXCR, giving one entry per CDR3 protein. The sample has approximately 500,000 distinct CDR3 sequences, over 25% seen once. This sequence joins TRBV28 and TRBJ2-1; D gene ambiguous. The source material was PBMCs, sampled before TCRalphabeta/CD19-depleted stem cell transplant. This clonotype was sampled from a boy under two years old with Wiskott-Aldrich syndrome, due to receive a stem cell transplant. CDR3 sequence (DNA): TGTGCCAGCAGTTGGCGATTTAACGGTCATGAGCAGTTCTTC. This gives the protein CASSWRFNGHEQFF. Using reference TRBV28 and TRBJ2-1 for the parts outside the CDR3, the full variable domain is DVKVTQSSRYLVKRTGEKVFLECVQDMDHENMFWYRQDPGLGLRLIYFSYDVKMKEKGDIPEGYSVSREKKERFSLILESASTNQTSMYLCASSWRFNGHEQFFGPGTRLTVL.